This T cell receptor beta chain was identified in a study of T cells after posttransplantation cyclophosphamide. In its sample, this clone was seen many times. The CDR3 runs 17 residues. Trimming stripped 1 base from V and 0 bases from J, with 10 bases between. The V gene's germline CDR1 is SGHNT and CDR2 YENEEA. Libraries were prepared by immunoSEQ multiplex PCR; TCRdb keeps only in-frame clonotypes and omits some of them. The sample contains 3,000 or so clones, none of them singletons. Cyclophosphamide on days +3 and +4 followed busulfan-fludarabine conditioning and a marrow graft. The TCR sequence derives from a female patient aged 50 to 65 who received an allogeneic stem cell transplant from a related donor, was CMV-positive, and had no GVHD. Some T cells may have originated in the graft donor. V usage is TRBV11-3 and J usage is TRBJ2-6; maybe TRBD1 (5 bases). This sample comprised PBMCs, obtained after allogeneic stem cell transplant with posttransplant cyclophosphamide. CDR3 sequence: CASSLGTGLSGANVLTF. In DNA form, the CDR3 reads TGTGCCAGCAGCTTAGGCACAGGCCTCTCTGGGGCCAACGTCCTGACTTTC.